The 30 T cell receptor beta chains below come from one sample, sequenced in a study of PD-L1 blockade in urothelial cancer (dated by TCRdb to the late 2010s). What this sample's time point label stands for: pretreatment peripheral blood. Library preparation employed the immunoSEQ multiplex PCR assay. TCRdb mirrors the immuneACCESS table, restricted to in-frame sequences. Some clones are absent from its copies; in checked studies, under half trace to an unresolved V gene, and the reason for the others is unknown. The sample contains 100,000 to 150,000 clones, around 85% of them found a single time. Together, the top ten hold 3.2% of the sample. The starting material was PBMCs, obtained around atezolizumab (anti-PD-L1) treatment. These receptors originate from a man in his fifties or sixties with urothelial cancer.

V and J are TRBV5-4 and TRBJ2-3; TRBD2 is a possible D gene (6 bases). The CDR3 is made up of 16 amino acids. Trimming cost V 4 bases and J 0 bases, with 15 bases left between them. The germline CDR1 and CDR2 sequences are SGHNT and YYREEE (reference sequence). CDR3: CASSPPAGISTDTQYF. DNA for the CDR3: TGTGCCAGCAGCCCGCCCGCGGGGATTAGCACAGATACGCAGTATTTT.

The chain carries TRBV14 and TRBJ1-6; the D is unclear. This CDR3 contains 14 residues. Germline V CDR1 and CDR2: SGHDN, FVKESK. Trimming removed 2 bases at V and 7 bases at J, with 9 bases between. CDR3 residues: CASSQSSGNSPLHF. The DNA for the CDR3 is TGTGCCAGCAGCCAAAGCTCCGGGAATTCACCCCTCCACTTT.

The V call is TRBV5-1, the J call TRBJ1-6; 12 bases map to TRBD1. With 2 bases clipped from V and 12 bases from J, the junction kept 9 bases outside the gene matches. Germline V CDR1 and CDR2: SGHRS, YFSETQ. The CDR3 totals 16 residues. CDR3 nucleotide sequence: TGCGCCAGCAGCTTCGGGACAGGGGGCGCGCCGGGACCCCTCCACTTT. Translating it yields CASSFGTGGAPGPLHF. The full variable domain, in which reference TRBV5-1 and TRBJ1-6 provide the parts outside the CDR3, is KAGVTQTPRYLIKTRGQQVTLSCSPISGHRSVSWYQQTPGQGLQFLFEYFSETQRNKGNFPGRFSGRQFSNSRSEMNVSTLELGDSALYLCASSFGTGGAPGPLHFGNGTRLTVT.

This CDR3 reads CASSLPAGTEAFF. The CDR3 coding sequence is TGTGCCAGCAGTTTGCCTGCGGGTACTGAAGCTTTCTTT. The V gene is TRBV28, the J gene TRBJ1-1; no reliable D call. This CDR3 has 13 residues. V was pared by 3 bases and J by 5 bases, with 10 bases between. Per germline, CDR1 MDHEN and CDR2 SYDVKM.

This clone was counted a few times. The chain joins TRBV5-6 to TRBJ2-5; possibly TRBD1 for D (6 bases). Germline V lookup: CDR1 SGHDT, CDR2 YYEEEE. The CDR3 is 16 residues long. V lost 4 bases to trimming and J lost 4 bases, with 20 bases between them. The CDR3 loop reads CASSAETGLTAETQYF. The CDR3 DNA reads TGTGCCAGCAGCGCCGAGACAGGTTTGACGGCAGAGACCCAGTACTTC.

V and J are TRBV11-2 and TRBJ2-1, with 10 bases aligning to TRBD2. This CDR3 has 17 residues. V lost 5 bases, J lost 7 bases, and 14 bases stayed unmatched. Germline loops: CDR1 SGHAT, CDR2 FQNNGV. The CDR3 region is CASSKRLPSGSRNEQFF. CDR3 nucleotide sequence: TGTGCCAGCAGCAAACGACTACCTAGCGGGAGTCGGAATGAGCAGTTCTTC.

The V and J genes are TRBV27 and TRBJ2-1, with TRBD2 matching over 14 bases. The CDR3 is 16 amino acids. The ends lost 5 bases at V and 5 bases at J; junction bases unmatched: 5. Germline V gives CDR1 MNHEY, CDR2 SMNVEV (reference sequence). CDR3 protein: CASSGQTSGRDNEQFF. CDR3 bases: TGTGCCAGCAGTGGCCAGACTAGCGGGAGGGACAATGAGCAGTTCTTC.

This chain links TRBV10-3 with TRBJ2-4; tentative D call: TRBD1 (5 bases). CDR3 length: 16 amino acids. Trimming left V 2 bases short and J 2 bases short, with 13 bases between. The V gene's germline CDR1 is ENHRY and CDR2 SYGVKD. The DNA of the CDR3 is TGTGCCATCAGTGAGCAGGGTCCCGAATCCAAAAACATTCAGTACTTC. It encodes CAISEQGPESKNIQYF.

Here the CDR3 reads CASSPGGVSNQPQHF. The CDR3 DNA reads as TGTGCCAGCAGCCCTGGCGGGGTCAGCAATCAGCCCCAGCATTTT. V is TRBV5-5 and J is TRBJ1-5; D is unresolved. V was cut by 4 bases and J by 1 base, with 12 bases left in between. CDR3 size: 15 residues. Germline CDR1 is SGHKS and CDR2 is YYEKEE (reference sequence).

The J gene is TRBJ1-5, the V gene TRBV19; weak D call: TRBD1 (6 bases). V shed 5 bases and J shed 1 base, with 12 bases lying between them. The CDR3 has 15 amino acids. Germline CDR1 reads LNHDA; CDR2 reads SQIVND (reference sequence). The CDR3 region has the DNA TGTGCCAGTAGTTCCCGGGACACAAGCAATCAGCCCCAGCATTTT. It yields the protein CASSSRDTSNQPQHF. Based on the CDR3 plus reference TRBV19 and TRBJ1-5, the full variable domain is DGGITQSPKYLFRKEGQNVTLSCEQNLNHDAMYWYRQDPGQGLRLIYYSQIVNDFQKGDIAEGYSVSREKKESFPLTVTSAQKNPTAFYLCASSSRDTSNQPQHFGDGTRLSIL.

This chain joins TRBV28 and TRBJ2-1, with 8 bases identical to TRBD2. V lost 2 bases, J lost 6 bases, and 6 bases stayed unmatched. CDR3 size: 15 residues. The V gene's germline CDR1 is MDHEN and CDR2 SYDVKM. The CDR3 loop reads CASSLIAGKGNEQFF. As DNA, the CDR3 is TGTGCCAGCAGTTTAATAGCGGGAAAAGGCAATGAGCAGTTCTTC.

The CDR3 is CASSPQGLSNSYGYTF. The CDR3 region has the DNA TGTGCCAGCAGCCCCCAGGGACTGTCGAACTCCTATGGCTACACCTTC. This chain links TRBV7-2 with TRBJ1-2, with D possibly being TRBD1 (5 bases). Trimming removed 5 bases at V and 4 bases at J, with 20 bases between. Germline V gene data show CDR1 as SGHTA and CDR2 as FQGNSA. There are 16 residues in the CDR3.

Of note for this clone: Other nucleotide sequences in the sample specify the same CDR3. V and J are TRBV6-5 and TRBJ1-1; a possible D gene is TRBD1 (5 bases). The CDR3 covers 15 residues. Germline V gene lookup returns CDR1 MNHEY and CDR2 SVGAGI. The V and J ends lost 0 bases and 0 bases respectively, with 8 bases between them. The CDR3 protein is CASSYSQGLNTEAFF. The CDR3 DNA sequence: TGTGCCAGCAGTTACTCGCAGGGATTGAACACTGAAGCTTTCTTT.

V and J are TRBV6-6 and TRBJ1-5; 7 positions match TRBD1. The germline V gene encodes CDR1 MNHNY and CDR2 SVGAGI (reference sequence). After removal of 10 bases from V and 4 bases from J, the junction contained 13 bases not matched to a gene. The CDR3 extends over 15 amino acids. CDR3 region: CATLRQGMINQPQHF. The DNA of the CDR3 is TGTGCCACCCTAAGACAGGGTATGATAAATCAGCCCCAGCATTTT.

J is TRBJ2-5 and V is TRBV7-2; D uncertain. V lost 6 bases to trimming and J lost 5 bases, with 7 bases between them. This CDR3 has 11 amino acids. CDR1 and CDR2 from the germline V gene are SGHTA and FQGNSA. The CDR3 DNA is TGTGCCAGCAGTCAGTGGGAGACCCAGTACTTC. It codes for CASSQWETQYF.

This rearrangement joins TRBV13 to TRBJ2-5, with D uncertain. There are 11 residues in the CDR3. Trimming shortened V by 5 bases and J by 5 bases, and 6 bases separated the two germline ends. Germline CDR1 and CDR2: PRHDT and FYEKMQ (reference sequence). The CDR3 here is CASSARETQYF. CDR3 in DNA: TGTGCCAGCAGCGCCCGGGAGACCCAGTACTTC.

A word on this clone: Distinct nucleotide sequences in the sample also encode this CDR3. The V gene is TRBV11-3, the J gene TRBJ1-1; D remains ambiguous. CDR1 and CDR2 (germline): SGHNT, YENEEA. This CDR3 spans 13 amino acids. Deletions cut 1 base from V and 1 base from J, with 4 bases between. In DNA, the CDR3 is TGTGCCAGCAGCTTAGGCAGGAACACTGAAGCTTTCTTT. It is translated as CASSLGRNTEAFF.

This chain uses TRBV4-1 with TRBJ1-2; D unclear. Germline V CDR1 and CDR2: MGHRA, YSYEKL. V gave up 0 bases and J gave up 2 bases, with 10 bases separating them. The CDR3 consists of 15 residues. The CDR3 spells CASSQDTTANYGYTF. The CDR3 DNA is TGCGCCAGCAGCCAAGATACTACCGCAAACTATGGCTACACCTTC.

The chain has TRBV7-2 and TRBJ2-7; 14 bases are shared with TRBD2. The germline CDR1 and CDR2 sequences are SGHTA and FQGNSA. J lost 7 bases, V lost 6 bases, and 11 bases had no gene match. CDR3 length equals 16 residues. For the CDR3, the DNA is TGTGCCAGCAGAGGGACTAGCGGGAGATGGGCGCGAGAGCAGTACTTC. Protein sequence: CASRGTSGRWAREQYF.

The CDR3 DNA reads as TGTGCCAGCAGCGCCTGGACAGAGACAGATACGCAGTATTTT. Its protein is CASSAWTETDTQYF. This chain uses TRBV9 with TRBJ2-3, with a possible D match to TRBD1 (6 bases). In germline, CDR1 is SGDLS, CDR2 YYNGEE. V lost 3 bases and J 3 bases, leaving 11 bases between the germline ends. The CDR3 loop spans 14 amino acids.

This clone occurred a few times. The rearrangement uses TRBV2 and TRBJ2-1, with 9 positions matching TRBD1. The CDR3 contains 16 residues. Germline CDR1 reads SNHLY; CDR2 reads FYNNEI. J gave up 3 bases and V 6 bases, and 9 bases lay outside the gene matches. The CDR3 spells CASRVRGTGFYNEQFF. The CDR3 DNA is TGTGCCAGCAGGGTCCGGGGGACAGGGTTCTACAATGAGCAGTTCTTC.

The gene calls are TRBV7-2 and TRBJ1-2; a weak D match, TRBD1 (5 bases). V was cut by 5 bases and J by 7 bases, with 14 bases left in between. Germline V gene data show CDR1 as SGHTA and CDR2 as FQGNSA. CDR3 length equals 13 residues. CDR3: CASSPGGGTGYTF. In DNA form, the CDR3 reads TGTGCCAGCAGCCCCGGCGGGGGGACTGGCTACACCTTC.

The rearrangement uses TRBV9 and TRBJ1-3; D gene uncertain. Trimming cost V 4 bases and J 6 bases, with 8 bases left between them. The V gene's germline CDR1 is SGDLS and CDR2 YYNGEE. The CDR3 is 12 amino acids. In nucleotides, the CDR3 is TGTGCCAGCAGCCCCGGGTTAAACACCATATATTTT. It is translated as CASSPGLNTIYF. Filled out from reference TRBV9 and TRBJ1-3, the complete variable domain reads DSGVTQTPKHLITATGQRVTLRCSPRSGDLSVYWYQQSLDQGLQFLIQYYNGEERAKGNILERFSAQQFPDLHSELNLSSLELGDSALYFCASSPGLNTIYFGEGSWLTVV.

V usage is TRBV2 and J usage is TRBJ2-1; 7 nucleotides match TRBD1. The trim removed 2 bases at V and 5 bases at J, leaving 9 bases unmatched. The CDR3 has 16 amino acids. Germline CDR1 and CDR2: SNHLY and FYNNEI. CDR3 amino acids: CASSETRQGSNNEQFF. The CDR3 nucleotides read TGTGCCAGCAGTGAAACTCGACAGGGTAGTAACAATGAGCAGTTCTTC.

This sequence joins TRBV5-1 and TRBJ2-1; 7 bases fit TRBD1. Germline CDR1 reads SGHRS; CDR2 reads YFSETQ. The junction had 8 bases not matched to a gene; V was cut back by 4 bases and J by 7 bases. CDR3 size: 14 residues. The CDR3 here is CASSPRTGLNEQFF. As DNA, the CDR3 is TGCGCCAGCAGCCCCCGGACAGGTCTAAATGAGCAGTTCTTC.

V is TRBV28 and J is TRBJ1-2; 7 bases fit TRBD1. V lost 5 bases to trimming and J lost 2 bases; unmatched junction nucleotides: 5. The length of the CDR3 is 14 residues. CDR1 and CDR2 from the germline V gene are MDHEN and SYDVKM. CDR3 residues: CASSARQGNYGYTF. DNA for the CDR3: TGTGCCAGCAGTGCCCGACAGGGAAACTATGGCTACACCTTC.

The chain links TRBV7-2 to TRBJ2-7, with 9 bases that match TRBD2. With V trimmed by 1 base and J by 5 bases, 3 bases remained unmatched. This CDR3 has 14 amino acids. CDR1 and CDR2 from the germline V gene are SGHTA and FQGNSA. The CDR3: CASSLGGLANEQYF. The DNA of the CDR3 is TGTGCCAGCAGCTTAGGGGGACTAGCCAACGAGCAGTACTTC. The full variable domain, completed using reference TRBV7-2 and TRBJ2-7, is GAGVSQSPSNKVTEKGKDVELRCDPISGHTALYWYRQSLGQGLEFLIYFQGNSAPDKSGLPSDRFSAERTGGSVSTLTIQRTQQEDSAVYLCASSLGGLANEQYFGPGTRLTVT.

The chain is built from TRBV5-1 and TRBJ1-4; tentatively, D is TRBD1 (5 bases). Trimming took 3 bases from V and 8 from J, leaving 17 bases between them. Per germline, CDR1 SGHRS and CDR2 YFSETQ. The CDR3 consists of 15 residues. The CDR3 protein is CASSSGGGNSEKLFF. The CDR3 coding sequence is TGCGCCAGCAGCTCCGGGGGGGGGAATAGCGAAAAACTGTTTTTT.

The chain joins TRBV19 to TRBJ1-1; TRBD1 might be the D (6 bases). This CDR3 spans 15 amino acids. Trimming took off 9 bases at V and 1 base at J, with 18 bases between the two ends. Germline V gene sequence: CDR1 LNHDA, CDR2 SQIVND (reference sequence). The CDR3 here is CASSTRGQPNTEAFF. The DNA of the CDR3 is TGTGCCAGCTCCACCCGGGGACAACCGAACACTGAAGCTTTCTTT.

This clone was picked up many times. The gene calls are TRBV28 and TRBJ2-5; 9 nucleotides match TRBD1. The germline gives CDR1 MDHEN, CDR2 SYDVKM. V dropped 2 bases and J dropped 7; count of bases not matched to a gene: 8. The CDR3 totals 15 residues. CDR3 residues: CASSLSRGTGMTQYF. CDR3 coding DNA: TGTGCCAGCAGTTTAAGCCGCGGGACAGGGATGACCCAGTACTTC.